This is a list of T cell receptor beta chains from one sample in a study of technical replicates of blood from a few donors. Libraries were prepared by immunoSEQ multiplex PCR; TCRdb keeps only in-frame clonotypes and omits some of them. Among 60,000 to 90,000 clones listed, 95% to 97% were seen once. Sequenced sample: T cells isolated from PBMCs. These receptors were taken from a human donor in good health. CDR3s include the opening cysteine and the closing phenylalanine or tryptophan. Each record gives: clone size, V gene, J gene, D gene, CDR3 DNA, CDR3 protein. D genes are given only for firm matches. A row's size may be missing; if present it is once, few, many or a size class.

-	TRBV5-1	TRBJ1-1	TRBD1	TGCGCCAGCAGACCCATCTACAGGGGAATGAACACTGAAGCTTTCTTT	CASRPIYRGMNTEAFF
-	TRBV28	TRBJ2-7	-	TGTGCCAGCAGTTTAGTGGGGCACTACGAGCAGTACTTC	CASSLVGHYEQYF
-	TRBV30	TRBJ1-1	-	TGTGCCTGGAGCCGCGACAGTGCCACTGAAGCTTTCTTT	CAWSRDSATEAFF
-	TRBV28	TRBJ1-2	TRBD1	TGTGCCAGCAGTTTCACCGGGACAGGTTCTTATGGCTACACCTTC	CASSFTGTGSYGYTF
-	TRBV5-1	TRBJ2-3	-	TGCGCCAGCAGCTTGATCGGTATTAGTTTTTTTCCAGATACGCAGTATTTT	CASSLIGISFFPDTQYF
-	TRBV5-8	TRBJ1-1	-	TGTGCCAGCAGCGGACGGACAGACCCAACTCCAAATGAAGCTTTCTTT	CASSGRTDPTPNEAFF
-	TRBV7-6	TRBJ1-5	TRBD1	TGTGCCAGCAGCTTAAGTTCTGACAGGGTGGGTCAGCCCCAGCATTTT	CASSLSSDRVGQPQHF
-	TRBV5-1	TRBJ2-7	-	TGCGCCAGCAGCCTAGGACGGGGAACTGCCTACGAGCAGTACTTC	CASSLGRGTAYEQYF
-	TRBV5-1	TRBJ2-3	TRBD2	TGCGCCAGCAGCCTGGGACTAGCGGGTAGCACAGATACGCAGTATTTT	CASSLGLAGSTDTQYF
-	TRBV19	TRBJ1-6	-	TGTGCCAGTAGTATAGATCGTAGGGGTAAATCACCCCTCCACTTT	CASSIDRRGKSPLHF
-	TRBV6-6	TRBJ1-2	-	TGTGCCAGCAGTGTAGACAGGAACTATGGCTACACCTTC	CASSVDRNYGYTF
-	TRBV19	TRBJ2-7	-	TGTGCCAGTAGTATAGGGAGCTCGAACGAGCAGTACTTC	CASSIGSSNEQYF
-	TRBV6-5	TRBJ2-3	-	TGTGCCAGCAGTTACTCACCGACAGGACTGGGTACGCAGTATTTT	CASSYSPTGLGTQYF
-	TRBV6-5	TRBJ2-7	TRBD1	TGTGCCAGCAGATACCTTACCGGGACAGGGCCCTACGAGCAGTACTTC	CASRYLTGTGPYEQYF
-	TRBV4-1	TRBJ1-4	TRBD1	TGCGCCAGCAGCAACCAGGGGGCTGGTGAAAAACTGTTTTTT	CASSNQGAGEKLFF
-	TRBV30	TRBJ1-2	TRBD1	TGTGCCTGGAGTCAGACCGGGACAGAAGGGGAGCGAGGCTACACCTTC	CAWSQTGTEGERGYTF
-	TRBV5-1	TRBJ1-3	TRBD1	TGCGCCAGCAGCGGAGGGACAGGGGACGGAAACACCATATATTTT	CASSGGTGDGNTIYF
-	TRBV7-2	TRBJ1-1	-	TGTGCCAGCAGCTTAGTTCTGGGGGGAGCTTTCTTT	CASSLVLGGAFF
-	TRBV19	TRBJ1-5	-	TGTGCCAGTAGTATAGACGGGATTTATCAAGGGCAGCCCCAGCATTTT	CASSIDGIYQGQPQHF
-	TRBV2	TRBJ1-2	-	TGTGCCAGCAGTAAACCGGACTCCTATGGCTACACCTTC	CASSKPDSYGYTF
-	TRBV25-1	TRBJ2-5	TRBD2	TGTGCCAGCAGTGAATTTAGGACTAGCGGGGGCCAAGAGACCCAGTACTTC	CASSEFRTSGGQETQYF
-	TRBV29-1	TRBJ1-1	-	TGCAGCGTTGAAGCCTCCGGGACTGAAGCTTTCTTT	CSVEASGTEAFF
-	TRBV5-1	TRBJ2-7	TRBD1	TGCGCCAGCAAAGTGACAGGGCCGACCTACGAGCAGTACTTC	CASKVTGPTYEQYF
-	TRBV9	TRBJ1-1	TRBD1	TGTGCCAGCAGCGTAGGAGCGGGGGACAGGGGCACTGAAGCTTTCTTT	CASSVGAGDRGTEAFF
-	TRBV25-1	TRBJ2-7	-	TGTGCCAGCAGTGAAAGTTGGGGCACCCTGGAGCAGTACTTC	CASSESWGTLEQYF
-	TRBV7-6	TRBJ1-1	-	TGTGCCAGCAGCTTAATGAGAAGCGCTGAAGCTTTCTTT	CASSLMRSAEAFF
-	TRBV11-3	TRBJ2-2	-	TGTGCCAGCAGCTCTACGACAGGATCGAACACCGGGGAGCTGTTTTTT	CASSSTTGSNTGELFF
-	TRBV7-4	TRBJ2-7	-	TGTGCCAGCAGCTTAGATGGCGGGGCCAACTCCTACGAGCAGTACTTC	CASSLDGGANSYEQYF
-	TRBV11-2	TRBJ2-5	-	TGTGCCAGCAGCTTCCCAATATCAGAACAAGAGACCCAGTACTTC	CASSFPISEQETQYF
-	TRBV6-1	TRBJ2-7	TRBD2	TGTGCCAGCGGGGGGGACTCCTACGAGCAGTACTTC	CASGGDSYEQYF
-	TRBV27	TRBJ2-5	-	TGTGCCAGCAGTTTGTTTTCCGTGCCGGACAGACAAGAGACCCAGTACTTC	CASSLFSVPDRQETQYF
-	TRBV5-8	TRBJ1-6	-	TGTGCCAGCAGCTTCCGACAGCTTCGGACACCCCTCCACTTT	CASSFRQLRTPLHF
-	TRBV5-1	TRBJ2-3	-	TGCGCCAGCAGCTTCCCTTCCAGCACAGATACGCAGTATTTT	CASSFPSSTDTQYF
-	TRBV11-2	TRBJ2-1	-	TGTGCCAGCAGCCCAAACTATCCGAATGAGCAGTTCTTC	CASSPNYPNEQFF
-	TRBV11-3	TRBJ2-7	TRBD1	TGTGCCAGCAGCCGTCAGGGGGCCGGCGGCTACGAGCAGTACTTC	CASSRQGAGGYEQYF
-	TRBV4-2	TRBJ2-3	TRBD1	TGTGCCAGCAGCTCTCGGGACAGGAGCACAGATACGCAGTATTTT	CASSSRDRSTDTQYF
-	TRBV14	TRBJ2-7	TRBD1	TGTGCCAGCAGCCAAGGACAGGGTGAGGGGTACGAGCAGTACTTC	CASSQGQGEGYEQYF
-	TRBV5-1	TRBJ2-2	TRBD2	TGCGCCAGCAGCTTGGCGGTCCAGGGAGGGACCGGGGAGCTGTTTTTT	CASSLAVQGGTGELFF
-	TRBV6-1	TRBJ2-7	TRBD1	TGTGCCAGCAGTAGGGACAGGGTCTCCTACGAGCAGTACTTC	CASSRDRVSYEQYF
once	TRBV7-8	TRBJ1-2	TRBD1	TGTGCCAGCAGCTTAGCGCCAGGAGAAGACAGGGTAGGAGACTATGGCTACACCTTC	CASSLAPGEDRVGDYGYTF
-	TRBV2	TRBJ1-5	TRBD1	TGTGCCAGCAGTGAAAGGCCAGGGGGGAGTCAGCCCCAGCATTTT	CASSERPGGSQPQHF
-	TRBV29-1	TRBJ2-7	TRBD1	TGCAGCGTTGAGGCATCCGGGACAGCATCTTACGAGCAGTACTTC	CSVEASGTASYEQYF
-	TRBV5-6	TRBJ2-4	TRBD1	TGTGCCAGCAGCATGCGAGTAAACCGGGACAGGGGGCACATTCAGTACTTC	CASSMRVNRDRGHIQYF
-	TRBV27	TRBJ2-4	-	TGTGCCAGCAGTTCTTCAGGGTTACCCAAAAACATTCAGTACTTC	CASSSSGLPKNIQYF